This is a list of T cell receptor beta chains from one sample in a study of CD8 T cells in ankylosing spondylitis. TCRdb reanalysed the 5' RACE reads using MiXCR and keeps one entry per CDR3 protein. The sample carries just under 350,000 distinct CDR3 sequences, roughly 15% recorded once. The sample consisted of blood, either unsorted or a sorted T cell fraction (not recorded which). The receptors here all came from a male donor with ankylosing spondylitis or in good health (not recorded which). CDR3s include the opening cysteine and the closing phenylalanine or tryptophan. Fields, in order: D gene, clone size, V gene, J gene, CDR3 DNA, CDR3 protein. A D gene is named only where the DNA matches it firmly. Some rows have no size entry. The others give once, few or many, or a class for an expanded clone.

>TRBD1|few|TRBV6-1|TRBJ2-7
TGTGCCAGCAATAACAGGGGACCCTACGAGCAGTACTTC
CASNNRGPYEQYF
>TRBD1|-|TRBV12-3/TRBV12-4|TRBJ1-5
TGTGCCAGCAGTTTTAGGGGACAGGGGTCGGGACAGCCCCAGCATTTT
CASSFRGQGSGQPQHF
>-|-|TRBV19|TRBJ2-7
TGTGCCAGTAGTCCGGGTCCGGGCTACGAGCAGTACTTC
CASSPGPGYEQYF
>TRBD1|-|TRBV5-1|TRBJ2-3
TGCGCCAGCAGCTTTGGACAGGGTGTTTCGGGTACGCAGTATTTT
CASSFGQGVSGTQYF
>-|-|TRBV20-1|TRBJ2-1
TGCTGTGCTATACCAATGGCGAGCGGCAGCTACAATGAGCAGTTCTTC
CCAIPMASGSYNEQFF
>-|few|TRBV6-4|TRBJ2-4
TGTGACCCCTTATCATTATCGTACTTC
CDPLSLSYF
>TRBD2|-|TRBV5-1|TRBJ2-1
TGCGCCAGCAGTTCCGGATTAGCGGGGGGGCGAATCGGTGAGCAGTTCTTC
CASSSGLAGGRIGEQFF
>-|few|TRBV29-1|TRBJ1-2
TGCAGCGTTGGGAACTATGGCTACACCTTC
CSVGNYGYTF
>-|few|TRBV6-1|TRBJ1-4
TGTGCCAGCAGTCCCGGACCCCTAGTGGGCGAAAAACTGTTTTTT
CASSPGPLVGEKLFF
>TRBD1|-|TRBV7-2|TRBJ1-6
TGTGCCAGCAGCTCCACAGGGGACAATTCACCCCTCCACTTT
CASSSTGDNSPLHF
>-|-|TRBV29-1|TRBJ2-3
TGCAGCGTTGATCCCGTTTTGAATACGCAGTATTTT
CSVDPVLNTQYF
>-|many|TRBV3-1|TRBJ1-1
TGTGCCAGCAGGTCTGTGAACACTGAAGCTTTCTTT
CASRSVNTEAFF
>-|-|TRBV6-1|TRBJ1-1
TGTGCCAGCAGTGGCGTGGGGAGGTTCGAAGCTTTCTTT
CASSGVGRFEAFF
>TRBD1|few|TRBV25-1|TRBJ2-2
TGTGCCAGCAGTCACACAGGGGGCGCCGGCGGGGAGCTGTTTTTT
CASSHTGGAGGELFF
>-|-|TRBV7-8|TRBJ2-1
TGTGCCAGCAGCTTAGACCCCGAAGGTCTAAGGTTCTTC
CASSLDPEGLRFF
>-|-|TRBV5-1|TRBJ1-2
TGCGCCAGCAGCTTCGACGGGACACCTTATGGCTACACCTTC
CASSFDGTPYGYTF
>-|-|TRBV7-6|TRBJ1-5
TGTGCCAGCAGCTTAGGGACAGCGACGATCCCTCAGCCCCAGCATTTT
CASSLGTATIPQPQHF
>TRBD1|few|TRBV4-1|TRBJ1-4
TGCGCCAGCAGCCAACCTCCACTACAGGGGGAAAAACTGTTTTTT
CASSQPPLQGEKLFF
>-|many|TRBV6-5|TRBJ2-7
TGTGCCAGCACCGACGGGATCAGCGAGCAGTACTTC
CASTDGISEQYF
>TRBD1|few|TRBV20-1|TRBJ2-1
TGCAGTGCTCGGGACAGCTACAATGAGCAGTTCTTC
CSARDSYNEQFF
>-|many|TRBV10-3|TRBJ2-1
TGTGCCATCAGTGAGTCGTTTGGGGGGGGCGGGACCAGCTCCTACAATGAGCAGTTCTTC
CAISESFGGGGTSSYNEQFF